What follows is one T cell receptor beta chain and its context. The antigen this receptor binds is unknown. No much larger clone is present one base from it, and per-base qualities are unavailable. The CDR3 regions of human TCRbeta chains were subjected to immunosequencing. The authors' analysis ran thus. Repertoire TCRs were checked for matches against a reference library of SARS-CoV-2-specific TCRs that had been generated using the MIRA antigen-specificity platform. Breadth was defined as the fraction of unique TCRs that were SARS-CoV-2-associated, and depth was defined as the fraction of total T cells that were SARS-CoV-2-associated. Using the MIRA data, each spike-specific TCR was mapped to the spike region that the TCR reacts to and placed in a CD4 or CD8 class. Log10-transformed breadth and depth values were compared by one-way ANOVA with Sidak's multiple comparisons tests. TCRdb stores this immuneACCESS table with in-frame sequences only. Part of the clones is absent; in the studies checked, under half of the shortfall reflects unresolved V genes, and no reason is known for the rest. The V and J calls and the clone size are those of that table, but D and trimming were determined from the DNA. This sample has some 150,000 clones in its table, and approximately 86% of those were observed once. Approximately 5% of the sample lies in the top ten.

The time point label here, explained by the study, means: about 28 days (+/-7) after the second vaccine dose. AZD1222 recipients given second doses at about 4 weeks or at about 12 weeks were pooled, since spike-specific TCR depth and breadth were not found to differ between the two schedules. Vaccinee samples came from UK trials COV001 and COV002, including a single-blind randomized controlled phase 2/3 trial of AZD1222 (ChAdOx1 nCoV-19) in healthy adults. Trial participant PBMC samples were collected at day 0 and day 28 after the second dose for TCRbeta chain sequencing. From cysteine to phenylalanine, the CDR3 is 13 amino acids long. The CDR3 DNA has 39 bases and is translated from base 1. From a lookup of the germline V gene, CDR1 and CDR2 are MNHEY and SVGAGI. V and J are truncated by 6 bases and 4 bases respectively, leaving an intervening sequence of 10 bases. This sample was taken from a study of T cell responses to AZD1222 COVID-19 vaccine (dated by TCRdb to the early 2020s). About the study as a whole: A total of just over 230 trial participants underwent TCR sequencing, of whom roughly 210 had received two doses of AZD1222 and approximately 26 had received two doses of the MenACWY control vaccine. Enrollment into the trials was organized by age into subgroups of 18-55, 56-69 and 70-plus years, and those subgroups contained roughly 150, 30 and 60 TCR-sequenced participants, respectively. General findings and caveats noted by the study authors: CD4 TCRs associated with the vaccine covered the entire spike protein, and the dominant responses were in regions 160-218 and 743-854. Because no samples from the day 14 peak response were available, repertoires could be characterized only after the peak T cell response. Nearly half of unique spike-specific TCRs reportedly recognized epitopes outside regions mutated in the B.1.351 and B.1.1.7 variants. In the small 56-69-year group, the increase in depth fell short of significance, most likely because of low power. Spike-specific TCR breadth and depth rose significantly after two AZD1222 doses compared with day 0 and with MenACWY recipients. Conclusions about previously exposed vaccinees are limited because only five to seven AZD1222 recipients were SARS-CoV-2 seropositive at baseline. Participants were mostly white British, with more females than males. The authors suggested clonal diversity may have been underestimated.

The source of this sequence is an adult who received the AZD1222 COVID-19 vaccine. The sequenced sample was peripheral blood, obtained 28 days after the second AZD1222 dose. The chain joins TRBV6-5 to TRBJ1-5; a tentative D match to TRBD1 spans 5 bases. The nucleotide sequence is given as TGTGCCAGCAGCGTTACAGGTAATCAGCCCCAGCATTTT. Its coded protein is CASSVTGNQPQHF.